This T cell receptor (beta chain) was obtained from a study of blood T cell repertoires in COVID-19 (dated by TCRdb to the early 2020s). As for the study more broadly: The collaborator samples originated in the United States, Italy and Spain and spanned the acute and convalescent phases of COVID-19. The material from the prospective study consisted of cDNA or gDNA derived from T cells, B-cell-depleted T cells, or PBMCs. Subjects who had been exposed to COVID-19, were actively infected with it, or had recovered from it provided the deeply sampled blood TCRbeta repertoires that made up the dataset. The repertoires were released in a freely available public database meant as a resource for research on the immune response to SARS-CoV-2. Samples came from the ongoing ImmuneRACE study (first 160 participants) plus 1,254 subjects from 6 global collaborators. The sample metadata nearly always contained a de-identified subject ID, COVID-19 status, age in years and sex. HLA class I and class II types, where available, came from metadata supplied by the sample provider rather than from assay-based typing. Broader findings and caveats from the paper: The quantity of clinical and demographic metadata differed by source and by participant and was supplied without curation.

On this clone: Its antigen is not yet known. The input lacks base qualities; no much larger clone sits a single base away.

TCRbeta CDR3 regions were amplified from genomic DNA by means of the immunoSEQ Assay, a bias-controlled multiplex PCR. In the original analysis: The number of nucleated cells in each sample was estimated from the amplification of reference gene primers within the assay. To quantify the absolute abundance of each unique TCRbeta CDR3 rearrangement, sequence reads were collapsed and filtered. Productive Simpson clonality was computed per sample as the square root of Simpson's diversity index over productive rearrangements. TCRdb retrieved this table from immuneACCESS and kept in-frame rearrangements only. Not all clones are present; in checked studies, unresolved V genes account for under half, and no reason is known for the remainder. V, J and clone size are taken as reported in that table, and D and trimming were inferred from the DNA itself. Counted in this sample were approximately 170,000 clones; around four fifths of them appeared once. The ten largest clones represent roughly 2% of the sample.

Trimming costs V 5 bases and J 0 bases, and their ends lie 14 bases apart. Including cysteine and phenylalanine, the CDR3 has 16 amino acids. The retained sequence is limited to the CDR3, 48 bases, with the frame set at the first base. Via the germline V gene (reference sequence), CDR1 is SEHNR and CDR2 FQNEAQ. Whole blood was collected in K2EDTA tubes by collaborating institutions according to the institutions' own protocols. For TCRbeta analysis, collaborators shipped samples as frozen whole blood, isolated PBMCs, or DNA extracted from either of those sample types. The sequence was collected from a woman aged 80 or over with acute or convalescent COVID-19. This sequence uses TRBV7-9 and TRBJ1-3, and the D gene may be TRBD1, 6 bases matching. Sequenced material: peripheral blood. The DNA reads TGTGCCAGCAGCCCCACAGGGTCCTACTCTGGAAACACCATATATTTT. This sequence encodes CASSPTGSYSGNTIYF.